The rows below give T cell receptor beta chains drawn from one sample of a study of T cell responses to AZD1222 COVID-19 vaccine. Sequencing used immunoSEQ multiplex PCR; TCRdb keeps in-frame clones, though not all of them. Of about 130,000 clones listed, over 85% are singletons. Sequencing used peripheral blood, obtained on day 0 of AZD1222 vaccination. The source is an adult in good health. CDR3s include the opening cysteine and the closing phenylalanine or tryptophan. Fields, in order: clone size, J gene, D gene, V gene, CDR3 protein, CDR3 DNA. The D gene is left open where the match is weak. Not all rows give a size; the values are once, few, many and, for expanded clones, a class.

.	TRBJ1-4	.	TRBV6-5	CASSYAGVGEKLFF	TGTGCCAGCAGTTATGCAGGGGTGGGGGAAAAACTGTTTTTT
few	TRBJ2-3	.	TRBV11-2	CASSLLGGLDTQYF	TGTGCCAGCAGCTTACTGGGGGGCCTAGATACGCAGTATTTT
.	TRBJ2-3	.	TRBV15	CATSRDLGVQGSTDTQYF	TGTGCCACCAGCAGAGATCTAGGAGTGCAGGGGTCAACAGATACGCAGTATTTT
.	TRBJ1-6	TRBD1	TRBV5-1	CASSFVPTGNNSPLHF	TGCGCCAGCAGCTTCGTCCCGACAGGGAATAATTCACCCCTCCACTTT
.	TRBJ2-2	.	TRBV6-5	CASMWGIGTGELFF	TGTGCCAGCATGTGGGGGATTGGGACCGGGGAGCTGTTTTTT
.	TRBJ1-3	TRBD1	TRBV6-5	CASRRDRSSGNTIYF	TGTGCCAGCAGGCGGGACAGGAGCTCTGGAAACACCATATATTTT
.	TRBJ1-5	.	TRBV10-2	CASSESRGVQHF	TGCGCCAGCAGTGAGTCGAGGGGGGTACAGCATTTT
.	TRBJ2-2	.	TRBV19	CASSNQNTGELFF	TGTGCCAGTAGTAATCAGAATACCGGGGAGCTGTTTTTT
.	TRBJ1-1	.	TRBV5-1	CASSIGNTEAFF	TGCGCCAGCAGCATCGGAAACACTGAAGCTTTCTTT
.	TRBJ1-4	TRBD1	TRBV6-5	CASSSNRGWDEKLFF	TGTGCCAGCAGTTCGAACAGGGGATGGGATGAAAAACTGTTTTTT
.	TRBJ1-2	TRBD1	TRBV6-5	CASRRQGMGGYTF	TGTGCCAGCAGAAGACAGGGGATGGGGGGCTACACCTTC
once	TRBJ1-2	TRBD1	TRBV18	CASSPTGQTNYGYTF	TGTGCCAGCTCACCGACGGGACAGACTAACTATGGCTACACCTTC
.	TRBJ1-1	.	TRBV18	CASSTSGGIDTEAFF	TGTGCCAGCTCCACCTCTGGGGGGATCGACACTGAAGCTTTCTTT
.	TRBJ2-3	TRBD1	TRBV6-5	CASSLTGWGTDTQYF	TGTGCCAGCAGTCTGACAGGGTGGGGGACAGATACGCAGTATTTT
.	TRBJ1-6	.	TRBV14	CASSQVWPTTNSPLHF	TGTGCCAGCAGCCAAGTGTGGCCAACAACGAATTCACCCCTCCACTTT
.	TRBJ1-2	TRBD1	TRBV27	CASSLSGDSYFSWGYTF	TGTGCCAGCAGTTTATCTGGGGACAGTTATTTCTCTTGGGGCTACACCTTC
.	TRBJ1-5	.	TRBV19	CASTSYRTEVQPQHF	TGTGCCAGTACCTCCTATCGGACAGAGGTTCAGCCCCAGCATTTT
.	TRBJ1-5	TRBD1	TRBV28	CASSLVQGGRPQHF	TGTGCCAGCAGTTTGGTCCAGGGGGGAAGGCCCCAGCATTTT
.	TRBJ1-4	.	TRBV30	CAWSLQTANEKLFF	TGTGCCTGGAGTCTCCAAACGGCGAATGAAAAACTGTTTTTT